This TCR beta chain was sequenced during a study of OX40 agonist ivuxolimab in advanced cancers. Study background: Intravenous ivuxolimab was administered to patients every 2 weeks at 0.01 to 10 mg/kg.

The CDR3 is made up of 11 amino acids. Trimming cost V 2 bases and J 6 bases, with 2 bases left between them. In germline, CDR1 is SGHRS, CDR2 YFSETQ. In regard to this clone: Its antigen is undetermined.

Study conclusions and caveats: CD4+ and CD8+ blood T cells expanded clonally by week 6 at 0.1 to 3.0 mg/kg.

The cohort excluded patients with autoimmune disease history or systemic immunosuppression. The study sampled blood at baseline, cycle 4 day 1, and cycle 7 day 1. Clones were read by immunoSEQ multiplex PCR, and TCRdb kept only the in-frame ones, dropping some. There are 100,000 to 150,000 clones in the sample; about nine tenths occur only once, and 0.65% to 0.9% lies in the top ten. This specimen consisted of CD4+ or CD8+ T cells sorted from blood, obtained in a trial of the OX40 agonist ivuxolimab. The receptor comes from an adult with an advanced solid tumor such as melanoma, head and neck, liver or kidney cancer. The chain links TRBV5-1 to TRBJ2-2; D not certain. The CDR3 reads CASSFPGELFF. DNA for the CDR3: TGCGCCAGCAGCTTCCCCGGGGAGCTGTTTTTT. The full variable domain, completed using reference TRBV5-1 and TRBJ2-2, is KAGVTQTPRYLIKTRGQQVTLSCSPISGHRSVSWYQQTPGQGLQFLFEYFSETQRNKGNFPGRFSGRQFSNSRSEMNVSTLELGDSALYLCASSFPGELFFGEGSRLTVL.